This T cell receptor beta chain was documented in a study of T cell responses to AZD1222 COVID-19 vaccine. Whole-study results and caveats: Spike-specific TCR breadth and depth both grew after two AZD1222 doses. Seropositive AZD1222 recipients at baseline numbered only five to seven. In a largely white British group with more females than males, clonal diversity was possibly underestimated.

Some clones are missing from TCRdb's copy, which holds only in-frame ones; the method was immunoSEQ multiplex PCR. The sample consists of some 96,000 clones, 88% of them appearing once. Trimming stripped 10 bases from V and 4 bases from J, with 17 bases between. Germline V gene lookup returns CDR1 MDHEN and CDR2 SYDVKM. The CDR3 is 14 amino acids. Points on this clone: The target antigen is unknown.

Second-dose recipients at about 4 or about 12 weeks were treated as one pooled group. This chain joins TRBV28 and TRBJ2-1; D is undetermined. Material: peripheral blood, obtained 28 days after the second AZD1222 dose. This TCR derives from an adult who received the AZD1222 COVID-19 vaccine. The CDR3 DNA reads TGTGCCACCGACTCGCGCAGCCTTTACAATGAGCAGTTCTTC. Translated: CATDSRSLYNEQFF.